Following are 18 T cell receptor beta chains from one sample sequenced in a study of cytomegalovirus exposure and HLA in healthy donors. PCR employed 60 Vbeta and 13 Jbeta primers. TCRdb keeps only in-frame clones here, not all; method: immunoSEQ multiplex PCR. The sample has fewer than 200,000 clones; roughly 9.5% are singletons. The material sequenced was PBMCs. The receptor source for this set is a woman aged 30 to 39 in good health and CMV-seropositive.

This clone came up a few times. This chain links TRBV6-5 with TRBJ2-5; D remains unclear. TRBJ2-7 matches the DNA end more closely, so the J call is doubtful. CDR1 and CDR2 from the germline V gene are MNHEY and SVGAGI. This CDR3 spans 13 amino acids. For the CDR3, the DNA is TGTGCCACCGCTCGAACAGCATCCTACGAGCAGTACTTC. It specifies CATARTASYEQYF.

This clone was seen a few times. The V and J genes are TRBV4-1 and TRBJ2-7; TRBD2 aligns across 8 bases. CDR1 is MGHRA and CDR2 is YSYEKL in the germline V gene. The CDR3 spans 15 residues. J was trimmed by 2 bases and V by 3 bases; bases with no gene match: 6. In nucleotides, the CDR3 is TGCGCCAGCAGCCATGGGAGCGGGAGAGCCTACGAGCAGTACTTC. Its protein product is CASSHGSGRAYEQYF.

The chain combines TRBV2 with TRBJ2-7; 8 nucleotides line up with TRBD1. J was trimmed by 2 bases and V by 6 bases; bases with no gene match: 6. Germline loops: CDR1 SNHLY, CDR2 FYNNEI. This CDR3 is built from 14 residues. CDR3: CASRSRTGTYEQYF. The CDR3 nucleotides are TGTGCCAGCAGAAGCCGGACAGGGACCTACGAGCAGTACTTC.

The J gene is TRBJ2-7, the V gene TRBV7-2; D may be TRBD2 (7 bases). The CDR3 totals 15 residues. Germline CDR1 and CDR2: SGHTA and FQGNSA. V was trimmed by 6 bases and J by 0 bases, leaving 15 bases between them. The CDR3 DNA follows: TGTGCCAGCAGTTGGGGGGGCTATACCTCCTACGAGCAGTACTTC. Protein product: CASSWGGYTSYEQYF.

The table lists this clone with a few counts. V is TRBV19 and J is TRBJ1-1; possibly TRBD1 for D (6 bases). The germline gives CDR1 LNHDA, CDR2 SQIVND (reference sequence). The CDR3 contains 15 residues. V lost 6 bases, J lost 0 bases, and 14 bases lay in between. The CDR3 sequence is CASSIESGVNTEAFF. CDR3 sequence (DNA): TGTGCCAGTAGCATTGAATCAGGGGTGAACACTGAAGCTTTCTTT. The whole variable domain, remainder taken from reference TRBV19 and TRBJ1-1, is DGGITQSPKYLFRKEGQNVTLSCEQNLNHDAMYWYRQDPGQGLRLIYYSQIVNDFQKGDIAEGYSVSREKKESFPLTVTSAQKNPTAFYLCASSIESGVNTEAFFGQGTRLTVV.

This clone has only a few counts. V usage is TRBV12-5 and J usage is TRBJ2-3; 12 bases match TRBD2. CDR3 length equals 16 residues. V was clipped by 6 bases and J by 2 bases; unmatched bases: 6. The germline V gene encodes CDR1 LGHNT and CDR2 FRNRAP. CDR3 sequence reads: CASGPGLAGLTDTQYF. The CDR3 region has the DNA TGTGCTAGTGGCCCTGGACTAGCGGGGCTCACAGATACGCAGTATTTT.

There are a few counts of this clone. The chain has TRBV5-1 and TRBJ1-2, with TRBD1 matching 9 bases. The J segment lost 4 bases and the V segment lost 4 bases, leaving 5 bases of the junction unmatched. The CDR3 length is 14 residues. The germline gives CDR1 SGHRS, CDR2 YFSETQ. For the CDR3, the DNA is TGCGCCAGCAGCCTACAGGGGGCCTTCTATGGCTACACCTTC. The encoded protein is CASSLQGAFYGYTF.

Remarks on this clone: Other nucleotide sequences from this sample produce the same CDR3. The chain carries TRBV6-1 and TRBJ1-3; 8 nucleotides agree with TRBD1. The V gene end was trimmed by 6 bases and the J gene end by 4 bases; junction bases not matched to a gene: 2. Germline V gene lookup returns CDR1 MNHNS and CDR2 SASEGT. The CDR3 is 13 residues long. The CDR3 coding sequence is TGTGCCAGCAGGCAGGGGGCAGGAAACACCATATATTTT. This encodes CASRQGAGNTIYF.

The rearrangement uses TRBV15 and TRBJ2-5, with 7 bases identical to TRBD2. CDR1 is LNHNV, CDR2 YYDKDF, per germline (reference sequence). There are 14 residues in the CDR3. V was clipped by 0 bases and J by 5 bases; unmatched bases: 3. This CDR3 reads CATSRDIGRETQYF. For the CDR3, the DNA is TGTGCCACCAGCAGAGATATCGGGAGGGAGACCCAGTACTTC.

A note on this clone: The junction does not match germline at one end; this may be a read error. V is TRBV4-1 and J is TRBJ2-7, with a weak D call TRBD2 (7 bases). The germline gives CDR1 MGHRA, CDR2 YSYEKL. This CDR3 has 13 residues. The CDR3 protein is CASSQDGTGGSHF. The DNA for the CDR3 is TGCGCCAGCAGCCAAGACGGTACGGGGGGCTCCCACTTC.

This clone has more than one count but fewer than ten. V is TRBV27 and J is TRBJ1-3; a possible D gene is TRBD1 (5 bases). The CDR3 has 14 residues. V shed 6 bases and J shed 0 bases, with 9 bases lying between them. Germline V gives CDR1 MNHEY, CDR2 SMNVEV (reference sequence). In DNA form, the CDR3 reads TGTGCCAGCAGCACGACAGTCTCTGGAAACACCATATATTTT. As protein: CASSTTVSGNTIYF.

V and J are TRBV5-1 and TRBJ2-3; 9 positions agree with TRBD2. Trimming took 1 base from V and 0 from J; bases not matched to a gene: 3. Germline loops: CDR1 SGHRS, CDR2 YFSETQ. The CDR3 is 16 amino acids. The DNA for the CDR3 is TGCGCCAGCAGCTTGCTGACTAGCGGCAGCACAGATACGCAGTATTTT. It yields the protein CASSLLTSGSTDTQYF.

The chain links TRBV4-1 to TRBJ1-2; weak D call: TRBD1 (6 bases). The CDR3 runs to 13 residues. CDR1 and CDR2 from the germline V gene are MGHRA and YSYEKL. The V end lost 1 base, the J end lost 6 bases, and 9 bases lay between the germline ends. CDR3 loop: CASSQVAGDGYTF. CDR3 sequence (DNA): TGCGCCAGCAGCCAAGTGGCAGGGGATGGCTACACCTTC.

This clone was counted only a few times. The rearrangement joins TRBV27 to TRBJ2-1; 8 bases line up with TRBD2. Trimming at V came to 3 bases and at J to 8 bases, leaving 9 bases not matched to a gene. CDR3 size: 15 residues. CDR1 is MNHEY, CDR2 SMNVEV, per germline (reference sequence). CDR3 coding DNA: TGTGCCAGCAGTTTGCCCGGGACTAGAAGAGATGAGCAGTTCTTC. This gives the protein CASSLPGTRRDEQFF.

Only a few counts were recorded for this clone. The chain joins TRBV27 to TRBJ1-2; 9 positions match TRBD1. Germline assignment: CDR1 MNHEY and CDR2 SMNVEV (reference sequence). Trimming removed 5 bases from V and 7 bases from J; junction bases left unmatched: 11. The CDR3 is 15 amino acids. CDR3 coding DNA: TGTGCCAGCAGTGCCCAACAGGGGGCCTTGGGTGGCTACACCTTC. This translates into CASSAQQGALGGYTF.

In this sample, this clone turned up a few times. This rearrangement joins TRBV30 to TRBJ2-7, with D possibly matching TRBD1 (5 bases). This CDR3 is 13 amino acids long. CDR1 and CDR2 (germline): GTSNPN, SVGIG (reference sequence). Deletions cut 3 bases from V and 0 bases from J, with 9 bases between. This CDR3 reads CAWRGAYSYEQYF. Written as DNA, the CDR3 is TGTGCCTGGAGAGGGGCATACTCCTACGAGCAGTACTTC.

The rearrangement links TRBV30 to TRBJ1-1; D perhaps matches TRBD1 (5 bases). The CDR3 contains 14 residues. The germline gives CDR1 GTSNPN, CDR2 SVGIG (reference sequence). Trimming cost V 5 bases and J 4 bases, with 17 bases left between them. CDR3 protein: CAWDTGAGSTEAFF. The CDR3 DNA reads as TGTGCCTGGGACACTGGGGCGGGGAGCACTGAAGCTTTCTTT. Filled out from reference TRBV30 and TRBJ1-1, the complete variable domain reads SQTIHQWPATLVQPVGSPLSLECTVEGTSNPNLYWYRQAAGRGLQLLFYSVGIGQISSEVPQNLSASRPQDRQFILSSKKLLLSDSGFYLCAWDTGAGSTEAFFGQGTRLTVV.

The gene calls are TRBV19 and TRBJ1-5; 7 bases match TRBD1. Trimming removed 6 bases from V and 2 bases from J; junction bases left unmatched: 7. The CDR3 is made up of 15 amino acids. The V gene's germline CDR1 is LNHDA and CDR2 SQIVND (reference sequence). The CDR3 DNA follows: TGTGCCAGTAGATTGACAGGGATTGGCAATCAGCCCCAGCATTTT. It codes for CASRLTGIGNQPQHF.